One T cell receptor beta chain is described in this entry. The antigen is undetermined. These data originate in a study of T-cell memory formation after mild COVID-19. Study context: Each donor largely had its own TCR clusters.

TCRdb ran MiXCR on the 5' RACE reads and lists one entry per CDR3 protein. The sample consists of 300,000 to 400,000 distinct CDR3 sequences, 25% to 30% of them appearing once. The CDR3 loop spans 14 amino acids. Germline assignment: CDR1 MNHEY and CDR2 SVGEGT. The V gene lost 2 bases and the J gene lost 7 bases, with 11 bases spanning the gap. Study-level findings and limits: Mainly in CM and EM were contracting CD4+ clones; CD8+ were in EMRA.

This chain connects TRBV6-2 or TRBV6-3 to TRBJ2-2; D not certain. The sequenced sample was PBMCs or a T cell subset sorted from them (not recorded which). The TCR was taken from an adult woman who had mild COVID-19 (a few samples of this study predate the infection). Cell type and time point are not known. The chain's CDR3 is CASSYEGYSGELFF. The CDR3 nucleotides read TGTGCCAGCAGTTACGAAGGGTATAGCGGGGAGCTGTTTTTT.